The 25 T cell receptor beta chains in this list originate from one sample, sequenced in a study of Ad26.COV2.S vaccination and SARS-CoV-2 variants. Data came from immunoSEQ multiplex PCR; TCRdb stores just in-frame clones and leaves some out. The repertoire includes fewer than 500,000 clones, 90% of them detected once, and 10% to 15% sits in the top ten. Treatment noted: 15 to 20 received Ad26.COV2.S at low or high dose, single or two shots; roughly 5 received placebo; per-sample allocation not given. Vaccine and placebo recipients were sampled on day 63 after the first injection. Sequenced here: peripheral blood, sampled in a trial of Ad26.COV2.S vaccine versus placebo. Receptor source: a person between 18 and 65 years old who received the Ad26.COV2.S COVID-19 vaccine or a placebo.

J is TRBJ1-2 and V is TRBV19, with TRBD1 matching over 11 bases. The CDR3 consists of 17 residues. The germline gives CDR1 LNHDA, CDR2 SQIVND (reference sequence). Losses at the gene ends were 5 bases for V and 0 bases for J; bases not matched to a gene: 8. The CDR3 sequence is CASSLGQGAPPNYGYTF. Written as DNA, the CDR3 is TGTGCCAGTAGTCTCGGACAGGGGGCACCTCCTAACTATGGCTACACCTTC.

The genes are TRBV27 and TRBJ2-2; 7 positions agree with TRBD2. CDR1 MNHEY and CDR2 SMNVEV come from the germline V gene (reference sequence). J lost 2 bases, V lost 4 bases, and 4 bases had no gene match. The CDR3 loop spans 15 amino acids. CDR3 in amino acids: CASSSLAENTGELFF. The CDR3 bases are TGTGCCAGCAGTTCGCTAGCGGAAAACACCGGGGAGCTGTTTTTT.

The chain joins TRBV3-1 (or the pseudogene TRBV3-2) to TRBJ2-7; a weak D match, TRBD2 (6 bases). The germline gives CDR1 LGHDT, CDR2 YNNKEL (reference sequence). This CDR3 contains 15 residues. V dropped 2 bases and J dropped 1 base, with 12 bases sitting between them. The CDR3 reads CASSQRRRGSYEQYF. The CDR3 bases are TGTGCCAGCAGCCAACGCAGGAGGGGATCCTACGAGCAGTACTTC.

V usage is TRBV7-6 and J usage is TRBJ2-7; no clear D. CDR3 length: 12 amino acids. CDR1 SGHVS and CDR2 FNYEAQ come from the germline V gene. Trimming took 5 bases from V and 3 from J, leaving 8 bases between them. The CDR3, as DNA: TGTGCCAGCAGCAAAGAAGACTACGAGCAGTACTTC. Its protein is CASSKEDYEQYF.

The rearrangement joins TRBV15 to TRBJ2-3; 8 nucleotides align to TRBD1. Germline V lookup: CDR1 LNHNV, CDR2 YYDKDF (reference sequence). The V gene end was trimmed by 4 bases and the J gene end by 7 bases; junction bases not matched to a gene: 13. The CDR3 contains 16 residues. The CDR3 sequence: CATSTRGQVVVNTQYF. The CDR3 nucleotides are TGTGCCACCAGCACTAGGGGACAGGTCGTTGTTAATACGCAGTATTTT.

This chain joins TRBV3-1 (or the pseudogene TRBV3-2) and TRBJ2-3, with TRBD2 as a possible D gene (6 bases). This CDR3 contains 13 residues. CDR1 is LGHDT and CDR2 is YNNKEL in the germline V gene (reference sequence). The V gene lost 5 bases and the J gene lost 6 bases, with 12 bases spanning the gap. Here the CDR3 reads CASSKREADTQYF. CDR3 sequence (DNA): TGTGCCAGCAGCAAGAGGGAGGCGGATACGCAGTATTTT.

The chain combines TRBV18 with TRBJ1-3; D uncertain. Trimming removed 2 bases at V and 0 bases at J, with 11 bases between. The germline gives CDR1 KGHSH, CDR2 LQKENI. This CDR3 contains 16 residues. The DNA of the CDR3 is TGTGCCAGCTCACCATGGGGTCAGGACTCTGGAAACACCATATATTTT. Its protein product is CASSPWGQDSGNTIYF.

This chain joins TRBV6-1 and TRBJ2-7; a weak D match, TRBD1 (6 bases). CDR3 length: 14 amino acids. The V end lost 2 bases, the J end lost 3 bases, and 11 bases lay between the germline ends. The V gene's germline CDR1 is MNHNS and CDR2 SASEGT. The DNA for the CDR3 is TGTGCCAGCAGTGAATGGGCCAGGGGCTACGAGCAGTACTTC. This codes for CASSEWARGYEQYF.

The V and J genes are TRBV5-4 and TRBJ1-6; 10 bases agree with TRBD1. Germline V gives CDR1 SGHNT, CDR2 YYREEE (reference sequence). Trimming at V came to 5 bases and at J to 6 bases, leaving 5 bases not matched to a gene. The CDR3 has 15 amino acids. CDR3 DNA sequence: TGTGCCAGCAGTTCGGACAGGGGGGTTAATTCACCCCTCCACTTT. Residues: CASSSDRGVNSPLHF. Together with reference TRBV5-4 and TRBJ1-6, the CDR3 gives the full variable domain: ETGVTQSPTHLIKTRGQQVTLRCSSQSGHNTVSWYQQALGQGPQFIFQYYREEENGRGNFPPRFSGLQFPNYSSELNVNALELDDSALYLCASSSDRGVNSPLHFGNGTRLTVT.

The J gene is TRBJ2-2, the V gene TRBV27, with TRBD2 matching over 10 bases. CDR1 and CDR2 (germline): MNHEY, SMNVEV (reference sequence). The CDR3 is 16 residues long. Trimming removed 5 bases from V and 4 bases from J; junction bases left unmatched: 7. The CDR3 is CASSLLAGEVTGELFF. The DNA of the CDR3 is TGTGCCAGCAGTCTCCTAGCGGGAGAGGTCACCGGGGAGCTGTTTTTT.

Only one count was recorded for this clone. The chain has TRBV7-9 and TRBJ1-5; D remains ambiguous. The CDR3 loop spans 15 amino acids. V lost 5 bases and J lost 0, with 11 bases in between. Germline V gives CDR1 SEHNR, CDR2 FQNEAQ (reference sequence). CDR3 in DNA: TGTGCCAGCAGCCCGGGAACAATTAGCAATCAGCCCCAGCATTTT. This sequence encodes CASSPGTISNQPQHF. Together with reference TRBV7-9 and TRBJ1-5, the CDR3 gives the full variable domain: DTGVSQNPRHKITKRGQNVTFRCDPISEHNRLYWYRQTLGQGPEFLTYFQNEAQLEKSRLLSDRFSAERPKGSFSTLEIQRTEQGDSAMYLCASSPGTISNQPQHFGDGTRLSIL.

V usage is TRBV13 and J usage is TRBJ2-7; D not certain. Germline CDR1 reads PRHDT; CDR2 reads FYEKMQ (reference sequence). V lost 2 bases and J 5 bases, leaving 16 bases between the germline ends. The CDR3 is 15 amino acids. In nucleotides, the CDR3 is TGTGCCAGCAGCTTATTTCTCGGTAGCAGTGACGAGCAGTACTTC. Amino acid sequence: CASSLFLGSSDEQYF. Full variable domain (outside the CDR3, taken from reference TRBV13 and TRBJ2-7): AAGVIQSPRHLIKEKRETATLKCYPIPRHDTVYWYQQGPGQDPQFLISFYEKMQSDKGSIPDRFSAQQFSDYHSELNMSSLELGDSALYFCASSLFLGSSDEQYFGPGTRLTVT.

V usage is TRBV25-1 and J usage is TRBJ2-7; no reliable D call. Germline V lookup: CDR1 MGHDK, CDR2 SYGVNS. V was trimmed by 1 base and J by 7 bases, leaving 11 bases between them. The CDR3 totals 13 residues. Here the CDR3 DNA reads TGTGCCAGCAGTGAATTCAACAGCCTGGAGCAGTACTTC. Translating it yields CASSEFNSLEQYF.

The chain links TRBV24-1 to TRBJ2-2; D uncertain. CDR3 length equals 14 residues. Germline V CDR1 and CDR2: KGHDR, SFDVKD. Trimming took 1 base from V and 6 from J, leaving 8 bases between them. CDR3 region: CATSDFGVAGELFF. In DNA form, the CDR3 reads TGTGCCACCAGTGATTTTGGGGTAGCCGGGGAGCTGTTTTTT.

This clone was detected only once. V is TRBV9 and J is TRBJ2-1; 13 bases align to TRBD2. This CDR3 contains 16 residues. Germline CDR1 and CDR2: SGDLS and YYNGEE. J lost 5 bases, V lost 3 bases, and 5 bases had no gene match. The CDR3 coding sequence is TGTGCCAGCAGCGCTACCGGGACTAGCGGGAACAATGAGCAGTTCTTC. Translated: CASSATGTSGNNEQFF.

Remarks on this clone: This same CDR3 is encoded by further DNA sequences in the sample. The CDR3 reads CASSLGGNTGELFF. CDR3 DNA sequence: TGTGCCAGCAGCTTAGGGGGAAACACCGGGGAGCTGTTTTTT. J is TRBJ2-2 and V is TRBV11-3; no firm D call. This CDR3 contains 14 residues. Germline CDR1 reads SGHNT; CDR2 reads YENEEA. V dropped 1 base and J dropped 2 bases, with 5 bases sitting between them.

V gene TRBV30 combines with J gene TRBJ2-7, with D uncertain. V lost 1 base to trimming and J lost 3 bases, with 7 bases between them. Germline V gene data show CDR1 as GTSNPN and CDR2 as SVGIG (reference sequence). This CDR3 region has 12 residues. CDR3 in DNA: TGTGCCTGGAGTGAGAGTGGCTACGAGCAGTACTTC. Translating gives CAWSESGYEQYF.

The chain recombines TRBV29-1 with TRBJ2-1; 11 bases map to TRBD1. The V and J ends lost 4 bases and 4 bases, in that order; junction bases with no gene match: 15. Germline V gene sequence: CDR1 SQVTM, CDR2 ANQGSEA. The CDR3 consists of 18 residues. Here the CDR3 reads CSVVLRDRGSPRYNEQFF. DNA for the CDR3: TGCAGCGTTGTTCTACGGGACAGGGGGTCCCCCAGATACAATGAGCAGTTCTTC.

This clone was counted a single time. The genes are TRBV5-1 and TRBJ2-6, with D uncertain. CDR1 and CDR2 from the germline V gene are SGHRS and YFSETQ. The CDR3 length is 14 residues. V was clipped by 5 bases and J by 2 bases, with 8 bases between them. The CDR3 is CASSEVAGANVLTF. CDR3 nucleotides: TGCGCCAGCAGTGAGGTAGCTGGGGCCAACGTCCTGACTTTC.

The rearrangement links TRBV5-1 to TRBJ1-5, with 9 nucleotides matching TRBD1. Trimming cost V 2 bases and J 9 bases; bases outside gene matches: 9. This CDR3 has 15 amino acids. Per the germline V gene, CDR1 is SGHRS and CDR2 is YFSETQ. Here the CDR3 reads CASSLLQGAVRPQHF. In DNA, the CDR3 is TGCGCCAGCAGCTTATTACAGGGGGCGGTTCGGCCCCAGCATTTT.

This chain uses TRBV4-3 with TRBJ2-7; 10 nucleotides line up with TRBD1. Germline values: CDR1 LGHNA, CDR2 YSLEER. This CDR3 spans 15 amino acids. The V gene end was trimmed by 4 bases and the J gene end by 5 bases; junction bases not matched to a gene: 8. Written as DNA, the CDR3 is TGCGCCAGCAGCCCAGGGACAGGGGAATTGGACGAGCAGTACTTC. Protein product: CASSPGTGELDEQYF.

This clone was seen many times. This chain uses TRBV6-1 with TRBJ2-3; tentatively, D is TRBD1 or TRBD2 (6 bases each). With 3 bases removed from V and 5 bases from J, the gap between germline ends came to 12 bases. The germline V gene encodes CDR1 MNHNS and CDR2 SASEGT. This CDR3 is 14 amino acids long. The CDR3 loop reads CASSDRGPIDTQYF. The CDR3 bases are TGTGCCAGCAGTGACCGGGGGCCAATAGATACGCAGTATTTT.

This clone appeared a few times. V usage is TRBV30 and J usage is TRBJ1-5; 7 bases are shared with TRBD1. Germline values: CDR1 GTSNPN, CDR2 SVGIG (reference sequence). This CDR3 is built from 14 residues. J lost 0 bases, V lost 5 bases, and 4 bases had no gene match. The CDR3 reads CAWARDSSNQPQHF. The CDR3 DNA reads TGTGCCTGGGCCCGGGACAGTAGCAATCAGCCCCAGCATTTT. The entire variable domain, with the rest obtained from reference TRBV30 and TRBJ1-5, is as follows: SQTIHQWPATLVQPVGSPLSLECTVEGTSNPNLYWYRQAAGRGLQLLFYSVGIGQISSEVPQNLSASRPQDRQFILSSKKLLLSDSGFYLCAWARDSSNQPQHFGDGTRLSIL.

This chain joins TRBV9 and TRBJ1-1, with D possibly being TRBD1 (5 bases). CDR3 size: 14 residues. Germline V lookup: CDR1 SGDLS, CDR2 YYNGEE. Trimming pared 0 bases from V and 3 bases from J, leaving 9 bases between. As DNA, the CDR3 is TGTGCCAGCAGCGTAGCCGGGGGACACACTGAAGCTTTCTTT. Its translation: CASSVAGGHTEAFF.

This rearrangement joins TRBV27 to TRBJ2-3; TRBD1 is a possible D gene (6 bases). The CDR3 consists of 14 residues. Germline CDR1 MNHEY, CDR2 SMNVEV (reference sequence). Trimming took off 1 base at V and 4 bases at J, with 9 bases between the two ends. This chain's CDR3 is CASSLLDRPDTQYF. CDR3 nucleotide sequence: TGTGCCAGCAGTTTATTGGACAGACCAGATACGCAGTATTTT.